These 27 T cell receptor beta chains came from one sample sequenced in a study of T cells in Graves' hyperthyroidism and ophthalmopathy. Amplification yielded TCR beta CDR3 regions, with RNA transcripts as the source. A set of HTBI primers served as the primers for a first-round RT-PCR of the TCR CDR3. TCRdb independently ran MiXCR on the multiplex PCR reads; one entry per CDR3 protein. In the table there are around 600,000 distinct CDR3 sequences, 16% of which are singletons. The sequenced sample consisted of blood. The source is a middle-aged woman with Graves' ophthalmopathy.

Ten or more counts support this clonotype. The chain joins TRBV12-3 or TRBV12-4 to TRBJ2-1, with TRBD2 matching 14 bases. V gave up 0 bases and J gave up 7 bases; unmatched junction bases: 2. The CDR3 is 16 residues long. CDR3 residues: CASSLARTSGGNEQFF. CDR3 nucleotides: TGTGCCAGCAGTTTAGCCCGGACTAGCGGGGGGAATGAGCAGTTCTTC.

This clonotype was recorded many times. This chain uses TRBV4-1 with TRBJ2-7; D is unclear. Trimming stripped 1 base from V and 5 bases from J, with 15 bases between. This CDR3 has 15 amino acids. Germline CDR1 is MGHRA and CDR2 is YSYEKL. CDR3 sequence (DNA): TGCGCCAGCAGCCAAGCGGTCGAAGGGTGGGACGAGCAGTACTTC. It is translated as CASSQAVEGWDEQYF.

The rearrangement joins TRBV19 to TRBJ1-5, with no clear D. The CDR3 totals 14 residues. Per germline, CDR1 LNHDA and CDR2 SQIVND (reference sequence). Trimming pared 1 base from V and 4 bases from J, leaving 8 bases between. Here the CDR3 reads CASSIVGVNQPQHF. CDR3 nucleotide sequence: TGTGCCAGTAGTATAGTGGGCGTGAATCAGCCCCAGCATTTT.

This clonotype has a handful of counts. The chain uses TRBV6-1 and TRBJ2-1; 9 nucleotides line up with TRBD1. The CDR3 extends over 16 amino acids. J lost 0 bases, V lost 6 bases, and 6 bases had no gene match. Germline V gene lookup returns CDR1 MNHNS and CDR2 SASEGT. CDR3 nucleotides: TGTGCCAGCAGATCGGGACAGGGAGACTCCTACAATGAGCAGTTCTTC. Translating gives CASRSGQGDSYNEQFF.

This chain connects TRBV5-1 to TRBJ2-4; 7 positions match TRBD1. This CDR3 is 16 amino acids long. CDR1 is SGHRS and CDR2 is YFSETQ in the germline V gene. V lost 4 bases and J lost 3; bases outside the gene matches: 10. CDR3 sequence: CASSLTGDAGKNIQYF. The CDR3 bases are TGCGCCAGCAGCCTTACAGGGGACGCGGGCAAAAACATTCAGTACTTC.

This clonotype was recorded a few times. This chain connects TRBV6-2 or TRBV6-3 to TRBJ2-3; D is possibly TRBD1 or TRBD2 (5 bases each). Trimming cost V 7 bases and J 6 bases, with 14 bases left between them. In germline, CDR1 is MNHEY, CDR2 SVGEGT. This CDR3 is 13 amino acids long. CDR3 residues: CASTRDARDTQYF. CDR3 DNA sequence: TGTGCCAGCACCCGGGACGCCCGGGATACGCAGTATTTT.

The CDR3 nucleotides read TGCAGTGCTAGAGACCTCGGGCCAGTAGTAAACATTCAGTACTTC. Translating gives CSARDLGPVVNIQYF. V usage is TRBV20-1 and J usage is TRBJ2-4, with unresolved D. Germline CDR1 and CDR2: DFQATT and SNEGSKA (reference sequence). V was pared by 0 bases and J by 6 bases, with 15 bases between. CDR3 size: 15 residues.

This chain links TRBV4-1 with TRBJ1-1, with 8 bases fitting TRBD1. The trim removed 7 bases at V and 0 bases at J, leaving 7 bases unmatched. CDR1 is MGHRA and CDR2 is YSYEKL in the germline V gene. The CDR3 is made up of 15 amino acids. CDR3 sequence: CASKGGQVMNTEAFF. CDR3 in DNA: TGCGCCAGCAAAGGGGGACAGGTCATGAACACTGAAGCTTTCTTT.

This clonotype was detected only a few times. The chain links TRBV6-1 to TRBJ1-2, with 9 bases fitting TRBD1. V shed 6 bases and J 8 bases; nucleotides not matched to a gene: 4. CDR3 length equals 12 residues. The V gene's germline CDR1 is MNHNS and CDR2 SASEGT. In DNA form, the CDR3 reads TGTGCCAGCAGGGACAGGGGATCCGGCTACACCTTC. It yields the protein CASRDRGSGYTF.

Ten or more counts support this clonotype. The chain employs TRBV11-2 and TRBJ2-5; TRBD2 matches 7 bases. The CDR3 length is 13 residues. CDR1 is SGHAT and CDR2 is FQNNGV in the germline V gene. With V trimmed by 6 bases and J by 5 bases, 6 bases remained unmatched. The CDR3 coding sequence is TGTGCCAGCAGTCTAGGACTAGAGGAGACCCAGTACTTC. Protein product: CASSLGLEETQYF.

This clonotype was observed many times. The genes are TRBV6-1 and TRBJ1-1; D gene unclear. Between the trimmed V and J ends, which lost 8 bases and 7 bases, there was a span of 14 bases. The CDR3 is 12 amino acids. CDR1 and CDR2 from the germline V gene are MNHNS and SASEGT. The CDR3 loop reads CASGRGRGEAFF. DNA of the CDR3: TGTGCCAGCGGACGCGGACGTGGTGAAGCTTTCTTT.

This clonotype has only a few counts. J is TRBJ2-3 and V is TRBV2; D is unresolved. Trimming shortened V by 10 bases and J by 2 bases, and 7 bases separated the two germline ends. CDR1 is SNHLY, CDR2 FYNNEI, per germline. CDR3 length: 11 residues. As DNA, the CDR3 is TGTGCCACCGGGCTCACAGATACGCAGTATTTT. This encodes CATGLTDTQYF. Full variable domain (rest looked up from reference TRBV2 and TRBJ2-3): EPEVTQTPSHQVTQMGQEVILRCVPISNHLYFYWYRQILGQKVEFLVSFYNNEISEKSEIFDDQFSVERPDGSNFTLKIRSTKLEDSAMYFCATGLTDTQYFGPGTRLTVL.

This clonotype came up many times. This chain links TRBV20-1 with TRBJ2-1, with 7 nucleotides matching TRBD2. V trimming: 3 bases; J trimming: 9 bases; junction bases outside the gene matches: 5. The CDR3 has 12 residues. Germline CDR1 reads DFQATT; CDR2 reads SNEGSKA (reference sequence). CDR3 residues: CSARMREFEQFF. The CDR3 bases are TGCAGTGCTAGGATGCGGGAGTTTGAGCAGTTCTTC.

The V gene is TRBV2, the J gene TRBJ2-1; 8 positions agree with TRBD2. The CDR3 runs 16 residues. Losses at the gene ends were 2 bases for V and 7 bases for J; bases not matched to a gene: 10. Germline V lookup: CDR1 SNHLY, CDR2 FYNNEI. This CDR3 is CASSEQRGLRTNEQFF. The CDR3 coding sequence is TGTGCCAGCAGTGAACAGCGGGGGCTAAGGACGAATGAGCAGTTCTTC.

The V and J genes are TRBV20-1 and TRBJ1-2, with D possibly matching TRBD1 (5 bases). With 3 bases removed from V and 8 bases from J, the gap between germline ends came to 22 bases. The CDR3 runs to 15 residues. The germline gives CDR1 DFQATT, CDR2 SNEGSKA (reference sequence). The CDR3 region has the DNA TGCAGTGCTAGCGACGGACGGGGTTTACGGGACGGCTACACCTTC. Encoded protein: CSASDGRGLRDGYTF.

This clonotype occurred many times. V is TRBV5-5 and J is TRBJ2-1; 11 bases align to TRBD2. There are 11 residues in the CDR3. The V gene's germline CDR1 is SGHKS and CDR2 YYEKEE (reference sequence). V was pared by 2 bases and J by 14 bases, with 0 bases of the junction left unmatched. The CDR3 loop is CASSLLAGEFF. CDR3 nucleotides: TGTGCCAGCAGCTTACTAGCGGGAGAGTTCTTC. The variable domain in full, completed from reference TRBV5-5 and TRBJ2-1, reads DAGVTQSPTHLIKTRGQQVTLRCSPISGHKSVSWYQQVLGQGPQFIFQYYEKEERGRGNFPDRFSARQFPNYSSELNVNALLLGDSALYLCASSLLAGEFFGPGTRLTVL.

This clonotype occurred many times. V and J are TRBV7-8 and TRBJ2-3; 8 nucleotides agree with TRBD2. CDR1 and CDR2 from the germline V gene are SGHVS and FQNEAQ. The CDR3 loop spans 17 amino acids. Trimming cost V 6 bases and J 3 bases; bases outside gene matches: 14. As DNA, the CDR3 is TGTGCCAGCAGGGCCGGGAGGGGGACCCTTGGGACAGATACGCAGTATTTT. Amino acids: CASRAGRGTLGTDTQYF.

The V and J genes are TRBV7-9 and TRBJ2-1; D perhaps matches TRBD2 (7 bases). Trimming removed 0 bases from V and 6 bases from J, with 18 bases in between. Germline V gene lookup returns CDR1 SEHNR and CDR2 FQNEAQ (reference sequence). This CDR3 has 17 amino acids. CDR3 residues: CASSLAGGRETFNEQFF. The CDR3 region has the DNA TGTGCCAGCAGCTTAGCAGGGGGGCGGGAGACCTTCAATGAGCAGTTCTTC.

This clonotype was detected ten times or more. J is TRBJ1-1 and V is TRBV7-2; D ambiguous. CDR3 length: 12 residues. Deletions cut 5 bases from V and 8 bases from J, with 12 bases between. Germline CDR1 and CDR2: SGHTA and FQGNSA. The CDR3 region has the DNA TGTGCCAGCAGCACCCCGGGAGCCGAAGCTTTCTTT. Its protein product is CASSTPGAEAFF.

V usage is TRBV6-1 and J usage is TRBJ2-6; perhaps TRBD2 as D (7 bases). V was shortened by 2 bases and J by 8 bases, with 16 bases between the two germline ends. Germline CDR1 and CDR2: MNHNS and SASEGT. The CDR3 has 16 residues. The CDR3 spells CASSEMQGRATNVLTF. CDR3 bases: TGTGCCAGCAGTGAAATGCAGGGGAGGGCCACCAACGTCCTGACTTTC.

The rearrangement links TRBV2 to TRBJ2-3; no definite D call. This CDR3 region has 17 residues. Trimming pared 5 bases from V and 1 base from J, leaving 19 bases between. The germline gives CDR1 SNHLY, CDR2 FYNNEI. CDR3 bases: TGTGCCAGCAGTCCCCAAATTGGGCGGTCCGGCACAGATACGCAGTATTTT. This gives the protein CASSPQIGRSGTDTQYF.

This clonotype was observed a few times. This sequence joins TRBV2 and TRBJ2-2; the D gene is possibly TRBD2 (6 bases). Trimming took 6 bases from V and 4 from J, leaving 21 bases between them. Germline values: CDR1 SNHLY, CDR2 FYNNEI. The CDR3 is 17 amino acids. The CDR3 bases are TGTGCCAGCAGGGAATACAAGGGGAGGCGGGGCACCGGGGAGCTGTTTTTT. This encodes CASREYKGRRGTGELFF. Based on the CDR3 plus reference TRBV2 and TRBJ2-2, the full variable domain is EPEVTQTPSHQVTQMGQEVILRCVPISNHLYFYWYRQILGQKVEFLVSFYNNEISEKSEIFDDQFSVERPDGSNFTLKIRSTKLEDSAMYFCASREYKGRRGTGELFFGEGSRLTVL.

This clonotype was detected ten times or more. The chain has TRBV30 and TRBJ2-1, with TRBD1 matching 7 bases. The CDR3 is 13 residues long. Germline V CDR1 and CDR2: GTSNPN, SVGIG (reference sequence). The junction had 9 bases not matched to a gene; V was cut back by 5 bases and J by 8 bases. The CDR3, as DNA: TGTGCCTGGGCTGCTGACAGGGTTCATGAGCAGTTCTTC. This gives the protein CAWAADRVHEQFF.

V is TRBV4-1 and J is TRBJ2-2, with a weak D call TRBD2 (6 bases). V was shortened by 1 base and J by 4 bases, with 13 bases between the two germline ends. CDR1 and CDR2 from the germline V gene are MGHRA and YSYEKL. The CDR3 length is 16 residues. CDR3 protein: CASSQVIAAITGELFF. The CDR3 DNA follows: TGCGCCAGCAGCCAAGTAATAGCGGCGATCACCGGGGAGCTGTTTTTT.

This clonotype was seen repeatedly, ten times or more. This rearrangement joins TRBV6-1 to TRBJ2-1; 8 nucleotides line up with TRBD2. The CDR3 covers 15 residues. V trimming: 3 bases; J trimming: 7 bases; junction bases outside the gene matches: 8. Germline CDR1 and CDR2: MNHNS and SASEGT. The CDR3 is CASSETGGPRNEQFF. CDR3 sequence (DNA): TGTGCCAGCAGTGAGACGGGAGGGCCGAGGAATGAGCAGTTCTTC.

This sequence joins TRBV12-3 or TRBV12-4 and TRBJ2-1; 11 positions agree with TRBD2. The J segment lost 2 bases and the V segment lost 4 bases, leaving 7 bases of the junction unmatched. The CDR3 is made up of 17 amino acids. The CDR3 loop reads CASSSSPLAGAYNEQFF. CDR3 DNA: TGTGCCAGCAGTTCTTCCCCACTAGCGGGGGCCTACAATGAGCAGTTCTTC.

The rearrangement joins TRBV2 to TRBJ1-2; D call uncertain. V gave up 6 bases and J gave up 0 bases, with 11 bases separating them. Germline V gives CDR1 SNHLY, CDR2 FYNNEI. The CDR3 loop spans 14 amino acids. The CDR3 DNA sequence: TGTGCCAGCAGCTTGATAGGCTCTAACTATGGCTACACCTTC. Protein: CASSLIGSNYGYTF.